The present T cell receptor (beta chain) was sequenced within a study of control samples from healthy donors and cancer patients. Sequencing was performed with immunoSEQ multiplex PCR; in TCRdb, only in-frame clones are kept and a portion is missing. The data contain some 200,000 clones, 80% to 95% of them singletons. The specimen sequenced was blood. The TCR sequence derives from a man aged 18 to 30 in good health.

The chain's CDR3 is CSVDDGDSSYEQYF. As DNA, the CDR3 is TGCAGCGTTGACGATGGGGACAGCTCCTACGAGCAGTACTTC. The chain recombines TRBV29-1 with TRBJ2-7; 7 positions match TRBD1. The junction had 5 bases not matched to a gene; V was cut back by 3 bases and J by 0 bases. Looked up from germline, CDR1 is SQVTM and CDR2 is ANQGSEA. This CDR3 is built from 14 residues.